This is a list of T cell receptor beta chains from one sample in a study of radiation and T cells in renal cell carcinoma. TCRdb keeps only in-frame clones here, not all; method: immunoSEQ multiplex PCR. Seen here are 150,000 to 180,000 clones, 80% to 90% observed once, and the top ten hold 10% to 15%. The material was blood, obtained from a patient whose treatment included radiotherapy and nephrectomy. The source is a woman aged 45-60 years with renal cell carcinoma. Each CDR3 is given with its conserved first and last residue. The D gene is left open where the match is weak. Size values are once, few and many counts, or a class for expanded clones, and some rows have none.

-	-	TRBV7-9	TRBJ2-1	TGTGCCAGCAGCCATCGGTCCAATGAGCAGTTCTTC	CASSHRSNEQFF
-	-	TRBV19	TRBJ2-3	TGTGCCAGTAGTATAGATCCGAGCACAGATACGCAGTATTTT	CASSIDPSTDTQYF
-	-	TRBV5-4	TRBJ2-3	TGTGCCAGCAGCCGAACTAGCACAGATACGCAGTATTTT	CASSRTSTDTQYF
TRBD1	-	TRBV19	TRBJ2-1	TGTGCCAGTAGTAGGACAGGATACTACAATGAGCAGTTCTTC	CASSRTGYYNEQFF
TRBD2	once	TRBV7-2	TRBJ2-5	TGTGCCAGCAGATCATCTAGCGGGGGGTGGACCCAGTACTTC	CASRSSSGGWTQYF
-	-	TRBV5-1	TRBJ2-3	TGCGCCAGCAGCTTGGGTCCGGGACAAGGCACAGATACGCAGTATTTT	CASSLGPGQGTDTQYF
-	-	TRBV6-1	TRBJ1-1	TGTGCCAGCAGTGAAAGCTGGGGGAGGAACACTGAAGCTTTCTTT	CASSESWGRNTEAFF
TRBD1	-	TRBV19	TRBJ2-3	TGTGCCAGTAGAGGACAGGACACAGATACGCAGTATTTT	CASRGQDTDTQYF
-	-	TRBV7-3	TRBJ1-4	TGTGCCAGCAGCTATGAACAGGGTGAAAAACTGTTTTTT	CASSYEQGEKLFF
-	-	TRBV5-1	TRBJ1-2	TGCGCCAGCAGCCTGGGTATCTTGGACTATGGCTACACCTTC	CASSLGILDYGYTF
TRBD2	few	TRBV7-6	TRBJ2-5	TGTGCCAGCAGCGAGGGACTAGCGGGGGGACTTCAAGAGACCCAGTACTTC	CASSEGLAGGLQETQYF
-	-	TRBV2	TRBJ2-3	TGTGCCAGCAGTGATGGTCTCCCTTTCACAGATACGCAGTATTTT	CASSDGLPFTDTQYF
-	-	TRBV2	TRBJ1-1	TGTGCCAGCAGAGTGAGGCGGACAGAGAACACTGAAGCTTTCTTT	CASRVRRTENTEAFF
-	-	TRBV18	TRBJ1-4	TGTGCCAGCTCACCACGGCCAGGGCTAGAATCGGCTAATGAAAAACTGTTTTTT	CASSPRPGLESANEKLFF
-	-	TRBV25-1	TRBJ1-2	TGTGCCAGCAGTGATCAGGGTGACTATGGCTACACCTTC	CASSDQGDYGYTF
-	-	TRBV11-2	TRBJ1-1	TGTGCCAGCAGCAAGCAGGGAAACACTGAAGCTTTCTTT	CASSKQGNTEAFF
-	-	TRBV20-1	TRBJ1-1	TGCAGTGCTATTTTGGACACTGAAGCTTTCTTT	CSAILDTEAFF
TRBD2	-	TRBV5-4	TRBJ2-3	TGTGCCAGCAGAATCGGCCCTAGCGGGGGGGATACGCAGTATTTT	CASRIGPSGGDTQYF
-	few	TRBV2	TRBJ1-6	TGTGCCAGCAGGATTGATCAGTCACCCCTCCACTTT	CASRIDQSPLHF
TRBD1	-	TRBV4-3	TRBJ2-3	TGCGCCAGCAGCCAAGAGGGACAGGGGGCGACAGATACGCAGTATTTT	CASSQEGQGATDTQYF
-	-	TRBV5-1	TRBJ2-1	TGCGCCAGCAGGACAGAAAATACCTACAATGAGCAGTTCTTC	CASRTENTYNEQFF
-	-	TRBV2	TRBJ1-2	TGTGCCAGCAGTTTTACAGTTAACTATGGCTACACCTTC	CASSFTVNYGYTF
TRBD1	few	TRBV9	TRBJ1-1	TGTGCCAGCAGCGGAGGGACAGCTGAAGCTTTCTTT	CASSGGTAEAFF
-	few	TRBV7-2	TRBJ1-3	TGTGCCAGCAGCTTATTAGGAATGGGGGACACCATATATTTT	CASSLLGMGDTIYF
-	-	TRBV19	TRBJ1-4	TGTGCCAGTAGTGTCGAGTGGGCAACTAATGAAAAACTGTTTTTT	CASSVEWATNEKLFF
TRBD1	-	TRBV6-5	TRBJ2-3	TGTGCCAGCAGGCCACCGGGACAGGGGACAGATACGCAGTATTTT	CASRPPGQGTDTQYF
-	-	TRBV7-6	TRBJ2-1	TGTGCCAGCAGCCCATCCATCAGTAGCTCCTACAATGAGCAGTTCTTC	CASSPSISSSYNEQFF
TRBD2	-	TRBV15	TRBJ2-2	TGTGCCACCAGCAGAGGTGGACTAGCGGGGACAACCGGGGAGCTGTTTTTT	CATSRGGLAGTTGELFF
-	-	TRBV7-8	TRBJ1-6	TGTGCCAGCAGCTTAGCGGAGGGAGGTTCACCCCTCCACTTT	CASSLAEGGSPLHF
-	-	TRBV14	TRBJ2-7	TGTGCCAGCAGCCGAAATCACGAAGTATTCCGGGCCCCCTACGAGCAGTACTTC	CASSRNHEVFRAPYEQYF
-	-	TRBV7-9	TRBJ1-4	TGTGCCAGCAGCTTGGAGATAGGGGAAAAACTGTTTTTT	CASSLEIGEKLFF
-	once	TRBV6-7	TRBJ2-5	TGTGCCAGCATTGATCGGTCCGGGCTCCAAGAGACCCAGTACTTC	CASIDRSGLQETQYF
TRBD1	-	TRBV15	TRBJ2-5	TGTGCCACCAGCAGAGGGGACAGCCAAGAGACCCAGTACTTC	CATSRGDSQETQYF
TRBD1	-	TRBV4-1	TRBJ1-2	TGCGCCAGCAGCCAAGAGGGACAGGGAGCCTATGGCTACACCTTC	CASSQEGQGAYGYTF
-	-	TRBV6-5	TRBJ2-6	TGTGCCAGCAGCGACGTGTGGTCTGGGGCCAACGTCCTGACTTTC	CASSDVWSGANVLTF
-	-	TRBV2	TRBJ1-1	TGTGCCAGCAGCGATTCCGCAAGAGGGACTGAAGCCTTCTTT	CASSDSARGTEAFF
-	-	TRBV10-3	TRBJ2-5	TGTGCCATCAGTGAGAGTGGGGACCTACAAGAGACCCAGTACTTC	CAISESGDLQETQYF